This T cell receptor beta chain appears in the sequencing data of a study of blood T cell repertoires in COVID-19. This CDR3 has 13 amino acids. With 3 bases removed from V and 6 bases from J, the gap between germline ends came to 11 bases. Germline CDR1 is SGHAT and CDR2 is FQNNGV. Under the authors' procedure: Quantification of nucleated cells was approximated via reference gene primer amplification. Sequencing was performed with immunoSEQ multiplex PCR; in TCRdb, only in-frame clones are kept and a portion is missing. D and trimming were read from the DNA, whereas the V and J calls and clone size are those reported in that table. The sample records more than 45,000 clones, about 89% being singletons.

The sample was peripheral blood. The gene calls are TRBV11-2 and TRBJ1-2; no clear D gene. This TCR came from a human donor in a cohort sampled during active COVID-19. The CDR3 DNA is TGTGCCAGCAGCTTGGAGGGTTATGATGGCTACACCTTC. Translation: CASSLEGYDGYTF.